What follows describes a single T cell receptor beta chain. Its target is unknown. Deletions cut 1 base from V and 1 base from J, with 11 bases between. The CDR3 runs to 16 residues. Germline loops: CDR1 LNHNV, CDR2 YYDKDF (reference sequence). This sample is drawn from a study of cytomegalovirus exposure and HLA in healthy donors. Study-wide results and limits: Researchers catalogued approximately 160 TCR beta chains as cytomegalovirus-associated.

The method was immunoSEQ multiplex PCR; TCRdb's version includes in-frame clones alone and lacks a portion of them. The sample has approximately 280,000 clones; more than 75% are singletons. The donors were members of the validation cohort, which comprised around 110 subjects and was separate from the first cohort of about 700 subjects. The sequenced sample consisted of PBMCs. This TCR was sampled from a woman aged 18-29 years in good health and CMV-seronegative. The gene calls are TRBV15 and TRBJ1-3; D gene uncertain. CDR3 region: CATSRAGSQSGNTIYF. In DNA form, the CDR3 reads TGTGCCACCAGCAGAGCCGGGAGCCAATCTGGAAACACCATATATTTT.